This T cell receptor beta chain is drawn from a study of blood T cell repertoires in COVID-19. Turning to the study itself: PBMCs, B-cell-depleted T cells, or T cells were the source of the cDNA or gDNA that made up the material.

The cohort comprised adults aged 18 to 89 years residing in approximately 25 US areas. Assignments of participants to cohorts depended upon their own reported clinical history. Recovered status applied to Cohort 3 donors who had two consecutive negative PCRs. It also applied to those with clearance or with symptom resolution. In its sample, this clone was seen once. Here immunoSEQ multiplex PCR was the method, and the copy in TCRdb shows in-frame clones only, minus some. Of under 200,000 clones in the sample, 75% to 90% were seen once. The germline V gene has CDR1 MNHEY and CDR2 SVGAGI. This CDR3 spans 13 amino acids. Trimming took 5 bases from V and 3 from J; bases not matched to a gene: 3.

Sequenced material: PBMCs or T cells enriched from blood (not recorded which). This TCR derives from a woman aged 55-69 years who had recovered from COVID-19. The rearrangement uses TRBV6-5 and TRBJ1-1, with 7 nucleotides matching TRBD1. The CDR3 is CASSTDRDTEAFF. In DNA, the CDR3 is TGTGCCAGCAGTACCGACAGGGACACTGAAGCTTTCTTT.